This entry features one T cell receptor beta chain sequence. Deletions cut 1 base from V and 7 bases from J, with 5 bases between. The CDR3 runs 11 residues. The V gene's germline CDR1 is SGHRS and CDR2 YFSETQ. These data are taken from a study of blood T cell repertoires in COVID-19. Overall study: The study drew acute and convalescent COVID-19 samples from the United States, Italy and Spain. In each case, the material was cDNA or gDNA derived from T cells, B-cell-depleted T cells, or PBMCs.

The table came from immunoSEQ multiplex PCR; TCRdb's copy has only in-frame clones and leaves some out. The sample contains about 120,000 clones, roughly nine tenths of which appear only once. The sequenced sample was peripheral blood. This TCR derives from a human donor with active COVID-19. The donor label of this sample is uncertain. This chain joins TRBV5-1 and TRBJ1-2; D remains ambiguous. The CDR3 protein is CASSLTGGYTF. The CDR3 DNA follows: TGCGCCAGCAGCTTGACGGGTGGCTACACCTTC.